This TCR beta chain was captured in a study of blood T cells in healthy people across ages. Study results and caveats: Among T cells, TCR beta diversity per million cells dropped roughly linearly as age rose.

In its sample, this clonotype was seen many times. Its antigen is not identified. The length of the CDR3 is 22 residues. V trimming: 1 base; J trimming: 2 bases; junction bases outside the gene matches: 21. Primers used in a second PCR of about 6 to 11 cycles were a sample-barcoded 5' primer and a J-beta primer mix. A 12-random-nucleotide template-switch adaptor tagged each cDNA molecule. Via MiXCR, TCRdb re-called the 5' RACE reads, giving one row per CDR3 protein. Among roughly 680,000 distinct CDR3 sequences listed, around 45% were seen once. This receptor was obtained from a woman between 55 and 75 years old in good health. Sequenced input: blood. The J gene is TRBJ2-7, the V gene TRBV12-3 or TRBV12-4; 12 positions agree with TRBD2. The CDR3 nucleotides read TGTGCCAGCAGTTTAGTATTGCGTTTCCAGACTAGCGGGAGTGCCGCCCCCTACGAGCAGTACTTC. The encoded protein is CASSLVLRFQTSGSAAPYEQYF.